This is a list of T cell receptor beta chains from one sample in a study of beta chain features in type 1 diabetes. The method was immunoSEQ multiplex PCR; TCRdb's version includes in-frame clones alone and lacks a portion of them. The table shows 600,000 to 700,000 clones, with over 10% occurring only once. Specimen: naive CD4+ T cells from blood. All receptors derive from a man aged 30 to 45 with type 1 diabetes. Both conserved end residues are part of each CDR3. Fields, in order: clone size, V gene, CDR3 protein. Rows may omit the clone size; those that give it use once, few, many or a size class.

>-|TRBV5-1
CASSEVQGRRADTQYF
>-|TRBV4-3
CASSQDLQSGYTF
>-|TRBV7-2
CASSSPGKGTYEQYF
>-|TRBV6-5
CATGTGYNYGYTF
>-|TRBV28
CASSDATRELKYGYTF
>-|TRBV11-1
CASGRSTEAFF
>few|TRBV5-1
CASTPGGSYNEQFF
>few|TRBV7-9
CASSLPNGRDPRGTQYF
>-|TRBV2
CASSFNQGTDTQYF
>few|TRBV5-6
CASSLYRAGYTF
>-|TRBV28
CASSRTEFYEQYF
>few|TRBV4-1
CASSQTGAIQETQYF
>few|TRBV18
CASSPGNSYEQYF
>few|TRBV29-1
CSVSTGTGGNEQYF
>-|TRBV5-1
CASTAGLTYNEQFF
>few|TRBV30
CAWSGREGGSYEQYF
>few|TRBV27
CASSWSGHGELFF
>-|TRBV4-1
CASSQELRGEAFF
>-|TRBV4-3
CASSQAPPTDTDTQYF
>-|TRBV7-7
CASSLTIAEETQYF
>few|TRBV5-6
CASSPGTLAYHEQFF
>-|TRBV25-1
CASSEYGGNYGYTF
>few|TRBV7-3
CASRLRISDTQYF